The 32 T cell receptor beta chains in this list originate from one sample, sequenced in a study of shared clonotypes between healthy human individuals. Only in-frame clones appear in the TCRdb table, and some are missing; sequencing was by immunoSEQ multiplex PCR. Among 2 million to 2.5 million clones listed, 80% to 95% were seen once. The specimen sequenced was naive CD4+ T cells from PBMCs. This sample's subset: CD45RA+ positively selected. Receptors originate from a man younger than 30 in good health. Some clones in this sample may be carry-over from other donors' samples.

The chain links TRBV19 to TRBJ1-2; D not certain. Trimming took off 5 bases at V and 4 bases at J, with 14 bases between the two ends. CDR1 is LNHDA and CDR2 is SQIVND in the germline V gene (reference sequence). The CDR3 covers 14 residues. The CDR3 loop reads CASSPYLTAYGYTF. CDR3 sequence (DNA): TGTGCCAGTAGTCCCTATTTAACAGCCTATGGCTACACCTTC.

The CDR3 bases are TGTGCCAGCAACCTGAGTATCCTAGCGGGAGCCCTAGGCACAGATACGCAGTATTTT. Translating it yields CASNLSILAGALGTDTQYF. The rearrangement joins TRBV21-1 to TRBJ2-3; the DNA was not used to check the table's D call, TRBD2. TRBV21-1 is noted as a pseudogene. This CDR3 contains 19 residues.

On this clone itself: Other DNA sequences in this specimen translate into the identical CDR3. The J gene is TRBJ2-1, the V gene TRBV7-3, with D unclear. Trimming took 4 bases from V and 9 from J, leaving 7 bases between them. Germline V gene sequence: CDR1 SGHTA, CDR2 FQGTGA. The CDR3 is 11 residues long. As DNA, the CDR3 is TGTGCCAGCAGCTCGGGCCTTGAGCAGTTCTTC. Its protein product is CASSSGLEQFF.

J is TRBJ2-5 and V is TRBV7-3; D unresolved. Trimming left V 1 base short and J 4 bases short, with 10 bases between. Germline V CDR1 and CDR2: SGHTA, FQGTGA. This CDR3 contains 14 residues. The CDR3 loop is CASSLRSQGETQYF. In DNA, the CDR3 is TGTGCCAGCAGCTTAAGATCCCAAGGAGAGACCCAGTACTTC. The whole variable domain, remainder taken from reference TRBV7-3 and TRBJ2-5, is GAGVSQTPSNKVTEKGKYVELRCDPISGHTALYWYRQSLGQGPEFLIYFQGTGAADDSGLPNDRFFAVRPEGSVSTLKIQRTERGDSAVYLCASSLRSQGETQYFGPGTRLLVL.

The V call is TRBV6-5, the J call TRBJ1-2; 8 bases line up with TRBD1. Looked up from germline, CDR1 is MNHEY and CDR2 is SVGAGI. This CDR3 contains 15 residues. Losses at the gene ends were 6 bases for V and 2 bases for J; bases not matched to a gene: 8. DNA of the CDR3: TGTGCCAGCAGCCGCCGGGACAGGAGGAACTATGGCTACACCTTC. It encodes CASSRRDRRNYGYTF.

The gene calls are TRBV19 and TRBJ1-4; 7 nucleotides line up with TRBD1. The CDR3 has 14 residues. Germline lookup yields CDR1 LNHDA and CDR2 SQIVND (reference sequence). V trimming: 3 bases; J trimming: 3 bases; junction bases outside the gene matches: 1. CDR3 DNA: TGTGCCAGTAGTATCGACAGGGCTAATGAAAAACTGTTTTTT. It codes for CASSIDRANEKLFF.

CDR3 residues: CASSLGRGQNQPQHF. CDR3 nucleotide sequence: TGTGCCAGCAGCTTAGGTAGGGGGCAGAATCAGCCCCAGCATTTT. The chain joins TRBV7-9 to TRBJ1-5; 7 positions agree with TRBD1. The CDR3 sequence is 15 residues long. The V segment lost 1 base and the J segment 4 bases; nucleotides outside the gene matches: 4. CDR1 is SEHNR, CDR2 FQNEAQ, per germline (reference sequence).

The chain joins TRBV4-3 to TRBJ1-1, with D unresolved. Per germline, CDR1 LGHNA and CDR2 YSLEER. The CDR3 is made up of 16 amino acids. V gave up 1 base and J gave up 5 bases, with 17 bases separating them. In nucleotides, the CDR3 is TGCGCCAGCAGCCAAGCCCTTGTTGGGGAACGGACTGAAGCTTTCTTT. Residues: CASSQALVGERTEAFF.

The chain is built from TRBV11-3 and TRBJ2-1; TRBD1 agrees at 7 bases. This CDR3 is 13 amino acids long. The germline V gene has CDR1 SGHNT and CDR2 YENEEA. V shed 5 bases, J shed 7 bases, and the junction held 5 bases outside the gene matches. The CDR3 nucleotides read TGTGCCAGCAGCCTAGTGACAGGGAATGAGCAGTTCTTC. Amino acid sequence: CASSLVTGNEQFF.

In the case of this clone: The sample contains more than one DNA sequence encoding this CDR3. The CDR3 protein is CASSLGVSSYNEQFF. CDR3 in DNA: TGTGCCAGCAGCTTAGGGGTAAGCTCCTACAATGAGCAGTTCTTC. This chain connects TRBV7-2 to TRBJ2-1; D ambiguous. Between the trimmed V and J ends, which lost 1 base and 0 bases, there was a span of 7 bases. This CDR3 contains 15 residues. Germline V gene lookup returns CDR1 SGHTA and CDR2 FQGNSA.

Here the CDR3 reads CASFPGWGGEQYF. DNA of the CDR3: TGTGCCAGCTTCCCTGGCTGGGGCGGCGAGCAGTACTTC. The chain employs TRBV5-6 and TRBJ2-7, with D maybe TRBD1 (5 bases). This CDR3 is 13 amino acids long. CDR1 and CDR2 from the germline V gene are SGHDT and YYEEEE. V was clipped by 7 bases and J by 6 bases, with 17 bases between them.

The chain uses TRBV2 and TRBJ2-3; 8 bases line up with TRBD1. J was trimmed by 3 bases and V by 6 bases; bases with no gene match: 8. Germline V gene data show CDR1 as SNHLY and CDR2 as FYNNEI. The CDR3 totals 15 residues. CDR3 residues: CASRPTGDGTDTQYF. The CDR3 coding sequence is TGTGCCAGCAGACCGACAGGGGATGGAACAGATACGCAGTATTTT.

This clone was detected once. CDR3 sequence (DNA): TGTGCCAGCTCACCACCAGGACAGGGGGTCCCTGAAGCTTTCTTT. The encoded protein is CASSPPGQGVPEAFF. The chain is built from TRBV18 and TRBJ1-1, with 10 bases matching TRBD1. The CDR3 has 15 residues. CDR1 and CDR2 (germline): KGHSH, LQKENI. After removal of 0 bases from V and 6 bases from J, the junction contained 4 bases not matched to a gene. The complete variable domain, with remaining parts taken from reference TRBV18 and TRBJ1-1, reads NAGVMQNPRHLVRRRGQEARLRCSPMKGHSHVYWYRQLPEEGLKFMVYLQKENIIDESGMPKERFSAEFPKEGPSILRIQQVVRGDSAAYFCASSPPGQGVPEAFFGQGTRLTVV.

The chain uses TRBV5-1 and TRBJ1-3; possible D gene TRBD1, 5 bases. Trimming shortened V by 5 bases and J by 1 base, and 7 bases separated the two germline ends. Germline-derived CDR1 and CDR2 are SGHRS and YFSETQ. This CDR3 has 13 residues. The CDR3 bases are TGCGCCAGCAGGCCAGGGTCTGGAAACACCATATATTTT. Protein sequence: CASRPGSGNTIYF.

V usage is TRBV6-5 and J usage is TRBJ2-7; D is unresolved. V lost 6 bases and J lost 3, with 18 bases in between. The CDR3 has 15 residues. Germline V gene data show CDR1 as MNHEY and CDR2 as SVGAGI. CDR3 nucleotides: TGTGCCAGCAGCCGCAACTGGGGAACCATCTACGAGCAGTACTTC. This encodes CASSRNWGTIYEQYF.

The rearrangement links TRBV7-9 to TRBJ2-1; D might be TRBD1 or TRBD2, each matching 6 bases. Trimming took 5 bases from V and 3 from J, leaving 14 bases between them. The CDR3 length is 15 residues. Germline V gene sequence: CDR1 SEHNR, CDR2 FQNEAQ (reference sequence). Here the CDR3 DNA reads TGTGCCAGCAGCACGACTAGGGGGATCTACAATGAGCAGTTCTTC. Translated, it gives CASSTTRGIYNEQFF.

The rearrangement uses TRBV7-2 and TRBJ1-2, with unresolved D. The V and J ends lost 7 bases and 0 bases respectively, with 12 bases between them. This CDR3 has 14 amino acids. Germline V gene data show CDR1 as SGHTA and CDR2 as FQGNSA. CDR3 region: CASISGRPNYGYTF. The CDR3 DNA sequence: TGTGCCAGCATCTCGGGCCGGCCTAACTATGGCTACACCTTC.

Turning to this clone: The sample holds other DNA sequences that translate to the same CDR3. This chain links TRBV6-5 with TRBJ2-1; TRBD2 might be the D (5 bases). Looked up from germline, CDR1 is MNHEY and CDR2 is SVGAGI. V shed 6 bases and J shed 0 bases, with 9 bases lying between them. The CDR3 spans 14 residues. In DNA, the CDR3 is TGTGCCAGCAGCCCTCGGGGCTCCTACAATGAGCAGTTCTTC. Protein product: CASSPRGSYNEQFF.

The rearrangement uses TRBV5-4 and TRBJ1-2, with D possibly matching TRBD1 (6 bases). Per the germline V gene, CDR1 is SGHNT and CDR2 is YYREEE (reference sequence). V lost 4 bases and J 0 bases, leaving 13 bases between the germline ends. The CDR3 has 15 amino acids. CDR3 DNA: TGTGCCAGCAGCCCTGGGACATACACTAACTATGGCTACACCTTC. Protein product: CASSPGTYTNYGYTF.

This clone was seen just once. The rearrangement uses TRBV10-3 and TRBJ2-5; 7 bases align to TRBD1. The CDR3 runs to 13 residues. Germline CDR1 is ENHRY and CDR2 is SYGVKD. Losses at the gene ends were 4 bases for V and 4 bases for J; bases not matched to a gene: 3. CDR3 residues: CAISANRGETQYF. The DNA for the CDR3 is TGTGCCATCAGTGCCAACAGGGGAGAGACCCAGTACTTC.

The V call is TRBV5-6, the J call TRBJ2-1, with unresolved D. Trimming took 4 bases from V and 7 from J, leaving 18 bases between them. The CDR3 contains 15 residues. The germline V gene encodes CDR1 SGHDT and CDR2 YYEEEE. The CDR3 region is CASSLTRVLINEQFF. The CDR3 coding sequence is TGTGCCAGCAGCCTAACCCGGGTATTGATTAATGAGCAGTTCTTC.

The chain's CDR3 is CASSWGQGRPQHF. For the CDR3, the DNA is TGTGCCAGCAGCTGGGGACAGGGCCGACCCCAGCATTTT. The rearrangement joins TRBV7-2 to TRBJ1-5, with 9 bases aligning to TRBD1. The CDR3 sequence is 13 residues long. Germline CDR1 is SGHTA and CDR2 is FQGNSA. The junction had 5 bases not matched to a gene; V was cut back by 4 bases and J by 10 bases. Combining the CDR3 with reference TRBV7-2 and TRBJ1-5 gives the whole variable domain GAGVSQSPSNKVTEKGKDVELRCDPISGHTALYWYRQSLGQGLEFLIYFQGNSAPDKSGLPSDRFSAERTGGSVSTLTIQRTQQEDSAVYLCASSWGQGRPQHFGDGTRLSIL.

This clone was seen more than once but under ten times. Distinct nucleotide sequences in the sample also encode this CDR3. This sequence joins TRBV5-1 and TRBJ2-1; tentative D call: TRBD1 (6 bases). This CDR3 region has 15 residues. Trimming removed 4 bases at V and 0 bases at J, with 11 bases between. Germline CDR1 and CDR2: SGHRS and YFSETQ. For the CDR3, the DNA is TGCGCCAGCAGCGGAACAGGGAGCTCCTACAATGAGCAGTTCTTC. This translates into CASSGTGSSYNEQFF.

This chain connects TRBV5-4 to TRBJ1-3; D possibly corresponds to TRBD1 (6 bases). With 0 bases removed from V and 2 bases from J, the gap between germline ends came to 12 bases. The CDR3 runs to 16 residues. Germline CDR1 is SGHNT and CDR2 is YYREEE (reference sequence). CDR3 sequence reads: CASSLVSAGAGNTIYF. The CDR3 nucleotides are TGTGCCAGCAGCTTGGTGTCCGCAGGGGCTGGAAACACCATATATTTT.

The chain couples TRBV7-8 to TRBJ2-7; D gene unclear. Per the germline V gene, CDR1 is SGHVS and CDR2 is FQNEAQ. The V gene lost 1 base and the J gene lost 3 bases, with 7 bases spanning the gap. The CDR3 consists of 13 residues. CDR3 in DNA: TGTGCCAGCAGCTTAGGGGCGTACTACGAGCAGTACTTC. Translating gives CASSLGAYYEQYF.

V usage is TRBV19 and J usage is TRBJ2-3, with D possibly being TRBD1 or TRBD2 (6 bases each). V was clipped by 6 bases and J by 2 bases, with 15 bases between them. CDR1 and CDR2 (germline): LNHDA, SQIVND (reference sequence). CDR3 size: 15 residues. In DNA form, the CDR3 reads TGTGCCAGTAGGGGCCGAGGGGGGCTCACAGATACGCAGTATTTT. Amino acids: CASRGRGGLTDTQYF.

This chain joins TRBV6-1 and TRBJ1-1; the D is unclear. V lost 6 bases to trimming and J lost 1 base, with 9 bases between them. This CDR3 is built from 13 residues. From germline, CDR1 is MNHNS and CDR2 SASEGT. The CDR3 is CASSHDKNTEAFF. CDR3 in DNA: TGTGCCAGCAGCCACGACAAGAACACTGAAGCTTTCTTT.

Comment on this clone: Other DNA sequences in this specimen translate into the identical CDR3. This chain joins TRBV7-8 and TRBJ2-1, with D possibly TRBD2 on 6 matching bases. Trimming took 1 base from V and 4 from J, leaving 11 bases between them. Per the germline V gene, CDR1 is SGHVS and CDR2 is FQNEAQ. The CDR3 has 15 amino acids. The CDR3 here is CASSLGVSGYNEQFF. DNA for the CDR3: TGTGCCAGCAGCTTAGGTGTTAGCGGTTACAATGAGCAGTTCTTC.

The chain employs TRBV7-2 and TRBJ2-7; D remains unclear. V dropped 2 bases and J dropped 4 bases, with 15 bases sitting between them. The CDR3 covers 15 residues. Germline V CDR1 and CDR2: SGHTA, FQGNSA. The CDR3 nucleotides read TGTGCCAGCAGCTTAAGTAGTCAACCCCAATACGAGCAGTACTTC. Amino acids: CASSLSSQPQYEQYF.

The rearrangement uses TRBV28 and TRBJ2-7; 7 bases are a match to TRBD2. Losses at the gene ends were 7 bases for V and 3 bases for J; bases not matched to a gene: 15. The CDR3 contains 16 residues. Germline V CDR1 and CDR2: MDHEN, SYDVKM. CDR3 coding DNA: TGTGCCAGCACTTACCGGGCGGGGACTAAAAGCTACGAGCAGTACTTC. Its translation: CASTYRAGTKSYEQYF.

V usage is TRBV28 and J usage is TRBJ2-3, with D possibly matching TRBD1 (6 bases). Germline assignment: CDR1 MDHEN and CDR2 SYDVKM. The CDR3 spans 14 residues. Trimming took off 6 bases at V and 2 bases at J, with 12 bases between the two ends. CDR3 loop: CASRPTGITDTQYF. The CDR3, as DNA: TGTGCCAGCAGACCTACAGGGATCACAGATACGCAGTATTTT.

The V call is TRBV7-9, the J call TRBJ2-5; D remains ambiguous. V dropped 0 bases and J dropped 0 bases, with 14 bases sitting between them. Germline loops: CDR1 SEHNR, CDR2 FQNEAQ (reference sequence). CDR3 length: 17 amino acids. CDR3 sequence (DNA): TGTGCCAGCAGCTTAGCGAAAGGGCTACGGTACCAAGAGACCCAGTACTTC. Translating gives CASSLAKGLRYQETQYF.